This TCR beta chain was observed in a study of T cell clonality in common variable immunodeficiency. This clone occurred many times. Only in-frame clones appear in the TCRdb table, and some are missing; sequencing was by immunoSEQ multiplex PCR. The sample counts around 34,000 clones, none seen once; the ten largest own 0.8% to 1%. Heparinized whole blood, 5 to 8 ml, came from each donor. The sample consisted of peripheral blood mononuclear cells. This clonotype was sampled from a person aged 18 to 75 in good health.

CDR3 DNA, as far as it was read: TGCAGTGCTAGAGGGCCCCTACTAGCCCCCAAGGAGACC. Translated, it gives CSARGPLLAPKET. The full CDR3 is CSARGPLLAPKETQYF. The chain employs TRBV20-1 and TRBJ2-5; a possible D gene is TRBD2 (6 bases). The read terminates 3 residues before the CDR3 end, so the remaining end is supplied by the germline J gene. V dropped 1 base and J dropped 5 bases, with 20 bases sitting between them. The V gene's germline CDR1 is DFQATT and CDR2 SNEGSKA (reference sequence). This CDR3 has 16 residues.